This is a list of T cell receptor beta chains from one sample in a study of T cell responses to AZD1222 COVID-19 vaccine. Sequencing used immunoSEQ multiplex PCR; TCRdb keeps in-frame clones, though not all of them. The sample holds some 25,000 clones, around 87% seen once. The sequencing used peripheral blood, collected 28 days after the second AZD1222 dose. Receptor source: an adult who received the AZD1222 COVID-19 vaccine. The conserved cysteine and the conserved F or W are not part of the CDR3 here.

J,V,CDR3
TRBJ2-3,TRBV11-2,ASSFNYPTDTQY
TRBJ2-7,TRBV7-2,ASSQNRDGIREQY
TRBJ2-1,TRBV11-3,ASSPRGDHEQF
TRBJ2-2,TRBV3-1/TRBV3-2,ASSQYLGSVGTGELF
TRBJ2-1,TRBV9,ASSVRQGVGEQF
TRBJ1-1,TRBV9,ASSVGGANTEAF
TRBJ2-7,TRBV25-1,ASSDQVMGVFTYEQY
TRBJ1-5,TRBV5-1,ASSPAGVWNQPQH
TRBJ1-2,TRBV24-1,ATSDFGQDYGYT
TRBJ1-3,TRBV6-1,ASSEFRYSGNTIY
TRBJ1-2,TRBV30,AWSGQSYGYT